Below, 3 T cell receptor beta chains from the same sample are listed, as sequenced in a study of T-cell memory formation after mild COVID-19. TCRdb reanalysed the 5' RACE reads using MiXCR and keeps one entry per CDR3 protein. The sample includes approximately 400,000 distinct CDR3 sequences, roughly a quarter seen only once; the top ten take around 8.8%. Sequenced input: PBMCs or a T cell subset sorted from them (not recorded which). These receptors came from an adult woman who had mild COVID-19 (a few samples of this study predate the infection). Cell type and time point are not known.

This clonotype was seen more than once but under ten times. CDR3 in amino acids: CASSRYRGTQYF. In nucleotides, the CDR3 is TGTGCCAGCAGTCGATACAGGGGGACCCAGTACTTC. The V call is TRBV12-3 or TRBV12-4, the J call TRBJ2-5, with 7 bases lining up with TRBD1. The CDR3 totals 12 residues. V trimming: 5 bases; J trimming: 7 bases; junction bases outside the gene matches: 4.

This clonotype occurred a few times. V gene TRBV7-8 combines with J gene TRBJ2-7; 7 positions match TRBD1. The V segment lost 1 base and the J segment 0 bases; nucleotides outside the gene matches: 6. This CDR3 comprises 16 residues. Per the germline V gene, CDR1 is SGHVS and CDR2 is FQNEAQ. The CDR3 sequence is CASSLVPQGSSYEQYF. The CDR3 nucleotides read TGTGCCAGCAGCTTAGTCCCACAGGGGAGCTCCTACGAGCAGTACTTC. The complete variable domain, with remaining parts taken from reference TRBV7-8 and TRBJ2-7, reads GAGVSQSPRYKVAKRGQDVALRCDPISGHVSLFWYQQALGQGPEFLTYFQNEAQLDKSGLPSDRFFAERPEGSVSTLKIQRTQQEDSAVYLCASSLVPQGSSYEQYFGPGTRLTVT.

This clonotype was seen more than once but under ten times. This rearrangement joins TRBV7-9 to TRBJ2-7, with 7 bases matching TRBD2. Looked up from germline, CDR1 is SEHNR and CDR2 is FQNEAQ (reference sequence). The J segment lost 0 bases and the V segment lost 1 base, leaving 6 bases of the junction unmatched. CDR3 length: 16 amino acids. The DNA of the CDR3 is TGTGCCAGCAGCTTAGTTGCTGGGGACTACTCCTACGAGCAGTACTTC. This encodes CASSLVAGDYSYEQYF.